The 9 T cell receptor beta chains below were found in one sample sequenced in a study of cytomegalovirus exposure and HLA in healthy donors. The PCR was carried out with 60 Vbeta primers and 13 Jbeta primers. TCRdb's table, derived via immunoSEQ multiplex PCR, lists solely in-frame clones and lacks some. The sample includes around 200,000 clones, around 67% of them seen just once. Sequencing was done on a sample of PBMCs. The receptor source for this set is a woman in her 30s in good health and CMV-seropositive.

The chain carries TRBV19 and TRBJ2-7, with no clear D. Germline assignment: CDR1 LNHDA and CDR2 SQIVND (reference sequence). The CDR3 contains 12 residues. Trimming removed 5 bases at V and 0 bases at J, with 5 bases between. The CDR3, as DNA: TGTGCCAGTAGTTCTCTCTCCTACGAGCAGTACTTC. Translation gives CASSSLSYEQYF.

The V call is TRBV14, the J call TRBJ2-3, with 8 bases identical to TRBD1. There are 16 residues in the CDR3. Germline trimming cut 4 bases from V and 4 bases from J; bases unmatched to any gene: 10. The germline V gene has CDR1 SGHDN and CDR2 FVKESK. In nucleotides, the CDR3 is TGTGCCAGCAGCCTAGGACAGGGAAGAAGAGCAGATACGCAGTATTTT. This sequence encodes CASSLGQGRRADTQYF.

The gene calls are TRBV28 and TRBJ2-7; weak D call: TRBD1 (6 bases). Trimming left V 8 bases short and J 3 bases short, with 17 bases between. CDR3 length equals 14 residues. The V gene's germline CDR1 is MDHEN and CDR2 SYDVKM. The chain's CDR3 is CASATGRGIYEQYF. DNA of the CDR3: TGTGCCAGCGCCACAGGCAGGGGCATCTACGAGCAGTACTTC.

V is TRBV5-1 and J is TRBJ1-2; 7 bases match TRBD1. The CDR3 totals 14 residues. Germline V CDR1 and CDR2: SGHRS, YFSETQ. V lost 0 bases and J lost 7; bases outside the gene matches: 6. Here the CDR3 reads CASSLGQGIGGYTF. CDR3 DNA sequence: TGCGCCAGCAGCTTGGGACAGGGTATCGGTGGCTACACCTTC.

V usage is TRBV28 and J usage is TRBJ2-5; 8 bases are shared with TRBD2. The CDR3 runs 14 residues. Trimming took 2 bases from V and 1 from J; bases not matched to a gene: 0. Germline V gene sequence: CDR1 MDHEN, CDR2 SYDVKM. This chain's CDR3 is CASSLLAGQETQYF. In DNA, the CDR3 is TGTGCCAGCAGTTTACTAGCGGGCCAAGAGACCCAGTACTTC.

This sequence joins TRBV7-9 and TRBJ1-1, with 8 bases aligning to TRBD1. This CDR3 is built from 15 residues. The V gene's germline CDR1 is SEHNR and CDR2 FQNEAQ (reference sequence). V lost 6 bases and J lost 1; bases outside the gene matches: 7. CDR3 coding DNA: TGTGCCAGCAGTATCGGACAGGGTTCGAACACTGAAGCTTTCTTT. The encoded protein is CASSIGQGSNTEAFF. Variable domain in full (rest from reference TRBV7-9 and TRBJ1-1): DTGVSQNPRHKITKRGQNVTFRCDPISEHNRLYWYRQTLGQGPEFLTYFQNEAQLEKSRLLSDRFSAERPKGSFSTLEIQRTEQGDSAMYLCASSIGQGSNTEAFFGQGTRLTVV.

This clone has only a few counts. The V and J genes are TRBV2 and TRBJ1-5; weak D call: TRBD1 (5 bases). Trimming took 0 bases from V and 0 from J, leaving 12 bases between them. CDR3 length equals 17 residues. Germline values: CDR1 SNHLY, CDR2 FYNNEI. As DNA, the CDR3 is TGTGCCAGCAGTGAAGCTCGGACATTCTATAGCAATCAGCCCCAGCATTTT. It specifies CASSEARTFYSNQPQHF.

CDR3 sequence reads: CASAFRDTIGDEQFF. The CDR3 region has the DNA TGTGCCAGCGCCTTTAGGGACACCATAGGTGATGAGCAGTTCTTC. V and J are TRBV7-9 and TRBJ2-1; D perhaps matches TRBD1 (6 bases). CDR1 is SEHNR, CDR2 FQNEAQ, per germline (reference sequence). Trimming left V 8 bases short and J 8 bases short, with 22 bases between. The CDR3 spans 15 residues.

The genes are TRBV28 and TRBJ2-1, with 12 bases identical to TRBD2. CDR1 is MDHEN, CDR2 SYDVKM, per germline. The J segment lost 4 bases and the V segment lost 6 bases, leaving 4 bases of the junction unmatched. The CDR3 is made up of 15 amino acids. The chain's CDR3 is CASRRLAGAYNEQFF. CDR3 bases: TGTGCCAGCAGAAGACTAGCGGGGGCTTACAATGAGCAGTTCTTC. The entire variable domain, with the rest obtained from reference TRBV28 and TRBJ2-1, is as follows: DVKVTQSSRYLVKRTGEKVFLECVQDMDHENMFWYRQDPGLGLRLIYFSYDVKMKEKGDIPEGYSVSREKKERFSLILESASTNQTSMYLCASRRLAGAYNEQFFGPGTRLTVL.